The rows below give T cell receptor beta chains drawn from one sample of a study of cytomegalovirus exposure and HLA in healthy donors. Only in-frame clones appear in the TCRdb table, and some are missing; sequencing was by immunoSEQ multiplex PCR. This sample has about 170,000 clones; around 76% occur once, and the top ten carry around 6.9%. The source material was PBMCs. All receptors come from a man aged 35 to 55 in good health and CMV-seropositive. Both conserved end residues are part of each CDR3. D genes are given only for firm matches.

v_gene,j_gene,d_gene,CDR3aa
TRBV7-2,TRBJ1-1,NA,CASSLDRLSTEAFF
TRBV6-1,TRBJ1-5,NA,CASTVVSNQPQHF
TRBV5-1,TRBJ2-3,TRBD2,CASSAQTSGGALDTQYF
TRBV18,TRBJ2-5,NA,CASSPADQYQETQYF
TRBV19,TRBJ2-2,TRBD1,CASSPRDRGRGGTGELFF
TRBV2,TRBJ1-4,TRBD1,CASSPGTGNEKLFF
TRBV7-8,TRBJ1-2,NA,CASSFAENYGYTF
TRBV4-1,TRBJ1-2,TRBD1,CASSQNGQGANYGYTF
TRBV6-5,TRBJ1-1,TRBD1,CASRDRRLNTEAFF
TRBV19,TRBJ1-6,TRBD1,CASSNLQGMRSPLHF
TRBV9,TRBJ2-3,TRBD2,CASSVVLAGETDTQYF
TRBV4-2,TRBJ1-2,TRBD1,CASSHARDRVYGYTF
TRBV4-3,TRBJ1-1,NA,CASSQDRKTEAFF
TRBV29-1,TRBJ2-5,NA,CSVENSQRETQYF
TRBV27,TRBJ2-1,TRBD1,CASRGDRGSGNEQFF
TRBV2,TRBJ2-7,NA,CASSAGEQYF
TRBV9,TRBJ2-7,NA,CASSLRYNSYEQYF
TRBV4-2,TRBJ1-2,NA,CASSHEGGYTF
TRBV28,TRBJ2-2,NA,CASQGKAGELFF
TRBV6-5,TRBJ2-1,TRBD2,CASTLTSGGGHEQFF
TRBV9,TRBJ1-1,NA,CASSFSPVGSGNTEAFF
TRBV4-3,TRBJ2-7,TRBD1,CASSQDGQGTYEQYF
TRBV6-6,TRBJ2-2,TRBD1,CASSFHRGRGTGELFF
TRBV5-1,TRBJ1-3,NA,CASSYGAGASNTIYF
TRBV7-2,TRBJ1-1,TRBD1,CASSLATGRNTEAFF
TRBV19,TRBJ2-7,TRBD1,CASSTDRVYEQYF
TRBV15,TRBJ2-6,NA,CATSRDRTDWGGANVLTF
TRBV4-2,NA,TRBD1,CATSGTDSYEQYF
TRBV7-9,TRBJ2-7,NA,CASSRDRNEQYF
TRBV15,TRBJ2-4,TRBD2,CATSQGELTGGNIQYF
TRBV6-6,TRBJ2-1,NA,CASRPRQGGQFF
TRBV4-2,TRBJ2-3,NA,CASSQYREADTQYF
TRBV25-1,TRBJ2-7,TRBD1,CASRWTGSPYEQYF
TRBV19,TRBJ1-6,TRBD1,CASSAKGAGNSPLHF
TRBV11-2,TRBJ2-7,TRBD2,CASSLVPSGGIREQYF
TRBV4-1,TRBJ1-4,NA,CASSQIPPYAENEKLFF
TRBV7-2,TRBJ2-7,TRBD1,CASSWPGQGVGEQYF